The clone carrying this T cell receptor beta chain has a handful of counts. The sample is drawn from a study of blood T cell repertoires in COVID-19. This CDR3 is 15 amino acids long. V was clipped by 1 base and J by 2 bases, with 11 bases between them. CDR1 and CDR2 from the germline V gene are SGHTA and FQGNSA. Sequenced by immunoSEQ multiplex PCR; TCRdb stores in-frame clones only, minus some. The sample has about 250,000 clones, around nine tenths seen once. This chain connects TRBV7-2 to TRBJ1-1; D is unclear. The sample consisted of peripheral blood. The sequence derives from a woman aged 55-70 years who had recovered from COVID-19. The CDR3 DNA is TGTGCCAGCAGCTTAGGGGAGGATCTAAACACTGAAGCTTTCTTT. It encodes CASSLGEDLNTEAFF.